This T cell receptor beta chain came from a study of shared clonotypes between healthy human individuals. DNA input for the unsorted PBMC replicate PCRs was about 280 ng, 25,000 to 30,000 T cell genomes. Spread over ten immunoSEQ deep assay plates, unsorted PBMC DNA underwent sequencing. Some clones are missing from TCRdb's copy, which holds only in-frame ones; the method was immunoSEQ multiplex PCR. The table has over 400,000 clones, around 85% seen once. The CDR3 sequence is 14 residues long. Germline CDR1 SGHTA, CDR2 FQGNSA. V lost 4 bases to trimming and J lost 7 bases, with 14 bases between them.

The rearrangement joins TRBV7-2 to TRBJ1-5; tentative D call: TRBD1 (6 bases). This receptor was taken from a woman aged 35 to 49 in good health. Some clones in this sample may be carry-over from other donors' samples. Sequencing input: PBMCs. The CDR3 loop reads CASSSGQLGQPQHF. CDR3 sequence (DNA): TGTGCCAGCAGCTCTGGACAGCTCGGGCAGCCCCAGCATTTT.